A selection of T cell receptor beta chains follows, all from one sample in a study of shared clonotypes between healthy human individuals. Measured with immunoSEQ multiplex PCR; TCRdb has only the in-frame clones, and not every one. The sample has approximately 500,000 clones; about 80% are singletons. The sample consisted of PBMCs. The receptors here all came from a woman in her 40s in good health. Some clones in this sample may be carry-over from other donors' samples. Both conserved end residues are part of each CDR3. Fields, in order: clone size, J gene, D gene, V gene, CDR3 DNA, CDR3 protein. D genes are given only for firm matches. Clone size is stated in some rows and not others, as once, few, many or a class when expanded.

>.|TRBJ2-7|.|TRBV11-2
TGTGCCAGCAGCTTAGTGGGGGCCTCCTACGAGCAGTACTTC
CASSLVGASYEQYF
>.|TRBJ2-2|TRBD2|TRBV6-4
TGTGCCAGCAGTGAACTAGCGGGAGACACCGGGGAGCTGTTTTTT
CASSELAGDTGELFF
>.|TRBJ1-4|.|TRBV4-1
TGCGCCAGCAGCCAAGTTATAGGTGAAAAACTGTTTTTT
CASSQVIGEKLFF
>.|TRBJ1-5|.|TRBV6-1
TGTGCCAGCAGTGCCGCCCGCAATCAGCCCCAGCATTTT
CASSAARNQPQHF
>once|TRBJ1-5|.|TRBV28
TGTGCCAGCAGTTTAGGGGGCCAGCCCCAGCATTTT
CASSLGGQPQHF
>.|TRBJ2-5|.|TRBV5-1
TGCGCCAGCAGCTTGGGGCAGCCCCAAGAGACCCAGTACTTC
CASSLGQPQETQYF
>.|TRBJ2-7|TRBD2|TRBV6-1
TGTGCCAGCTCACGGACTAGCGGGAGGGCCGAGCAGTACTTC
CASSRTSGRAEQYF
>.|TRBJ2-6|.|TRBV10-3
TGTGCCATCAGTACACTGGGGACTGGGGCCAACGTCCTGACTTTC
CAISTLGTGANVLTF
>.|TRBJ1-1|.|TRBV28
TGTGCCAGCAGCCGAAGGGGGGATACTGAAGCTTTCTTT
CASSRRGDTEAFF
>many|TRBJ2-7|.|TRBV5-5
TGTGCCAGCAGCTTGGAGGGCAGGGTCTACGAGCAGTACTTC
CASSLEGRVYEQYF
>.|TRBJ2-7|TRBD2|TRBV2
TGTGCCAGCAATAGCGGGAGGGCCTCCGAGCAGTACTTC
CASNSGRASEQYF
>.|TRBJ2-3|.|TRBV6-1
TGTGCCAGCACTGTTAATGTGGGAGATACGCAGTATTTT
CASTVNVGDTQYF
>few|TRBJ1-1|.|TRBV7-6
TGTGCCAGCAGCTTAGGCGGCGGGGAAGCTTTCTTT
CASSLGGGEAFF
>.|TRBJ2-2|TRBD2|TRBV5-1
TGCGCCAGCAGCCCCCTAGCGGGAGAGTTCGTCACCGGGGAGCTGTTTTTT
CASSPLAGEFVTGELFF
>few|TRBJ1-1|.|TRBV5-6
TGTGCCAGCAACTGGGCTTACGGGAACACTGAAGCTTTCTTT
CASNWAYGNTEAFF
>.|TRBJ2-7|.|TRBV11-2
TGTGCCAGCAGCCTTGGCCTGGGACTCTACGAGCAGTACTTC
CASSLGLGLYEQYF
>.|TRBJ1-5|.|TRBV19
TGTGCCAGTACCTCAACAGGCCGTAGCGATCAGCCCCAGCATTTT
CASTSTGRSDQPQHF
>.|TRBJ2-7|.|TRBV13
TGTGCCACCCTTGATAGCCAGGATCAAACCTACGAGCAGTACTTC
CATLDSQDQTYEQYF
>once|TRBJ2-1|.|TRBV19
TGTGCCAGCAAATTCTACGGAGAGCAGTTCTTC
CASKFYGEQFF